This TCR beta chain was retrieved from a study of blood T cell repertoires in COVID-19. The CDR3 runs 15 residues. The V gene's germline CDR1 is MNHEY and CDR2 SVGAGI. Losses at the gene ends were 4 bases for V and 7 bases for J; bases not matched to a gene: 7. The data were produced by immunoSEQ multiplex PCR, yet TCRdb's version contains in-frame clones alone and is incomplete. Of 100,000 to 150,000 clones in the sample, roughly four fifths were seen once. This receptor was identified in a man aged 25-45 years with COVID-19, enrolled during active disease. The sample was peripheral blood. The chain employs TRBV6-5 and TRBJ2-1, with TRBD2 matching over 10 bases. Written as DNA, the CDR3 is TGTGCCAGCAGTTGGGCCAGCGGGAGGGGGAATGAGCAGTTCTTC. Amino acid sequence: CASSWASGRGNEQFF.